This T cell receptor beta chain came from a study of radiation and T cells in renal cell carcinoma. About the research overall: Nephrectomy followed 15 Gy stereotactic body radiation by 4 weeks. Whole-study results and caveats: Pretreatment tumor biopsies were lacking, so baseline clonotypes are unknown. From baseline, blood top tumor clonotypes peaked at 2 weeks post-radiation.

Here immunoSEQ multiplex PCR was the method, and the copy in TCRdb shows in-frame clones only, minus some. Counted here are about 130,000 clones, around 84% occurring once; the ten biggest clones make up 3%. Time point indicated: baseline pretreatment blood. The treatment is: 15 Gy SBRT to primary tumor, nephrectomy 4 weeks later. Serial blood draws occurred at baseline and 2 and 4 weeks post-SBRT. This CDR3 is 15 amino acids long. Germline trimming cut 6 bases from V and 3 bases from J; bases unmatched to any gene: 5. CDR1 and CDR2 from the germline V gene are MNHEY and SVGAGI. This clone was detected a few times. Its target is not known.

V usage is TRBV6-5 and J usage is TRBJ2-2; TRBD1 matches 9 bases. This receptor was identified in a woman aged 55-70 years with renal cell carcinoma. The sequenced sample was blood, obtained from a patient whose treatment included radiotherapy and nephrectomy. CDR3 residues: CASSNGQGHTGELFF. The CDR3 nucleotides are TGTGCCAGCAGCAACGGACAGGGGCACACCGGGGAGCTGTTTTTT.